This T cell receptor (beta chain) was observed in a study of blood T cells in healthy people across ages. Study-level findings and limits: TCR beta diversity, measured per million T cells, fell in a roughly linear way with age.

A second PCR of roughly 7 to 11 cycles used a sample-barcoded 5' primer and a J-beta primer mix. In TCRdb, the 5' RACE reads were re-called with MiXCR into one record per CDR3 protein. The profile shows over 700,000 distinct CDR3 sequences, roughly 25% of them singletons. V shed 4 bases, J shed 2 bases, and the junction held 5 bases outside the gene matches. The length of the CDR3 is 13 residues. CDR1 and CDR2 from the germline V gene are SQVTM and ANQGSEA. Concerning this clonotype: Its specificity is not known.

These data were also filed under a second study, of T cells of mothers and their children. As that study records: Related mother-child pairs showed slightly higher but non-significant overlap than unrelated pairs.

J is TRBJ2-7 and V is TRBV29-1; TRBD1 agrees at 7 bases. The sequenced sample was blood. This TCR came from a boy aged 10-17 years in good health. The CDR3 nucleotides are TGCAGCGTTGGACGGGACAGTCCCTACGAGCAGTACTTC. It codes for CSVGRDSPYEQYF.